Reported below is one T cell receptor (beta chain). In the authors' workflow: Reference gene primer amplification gave estimated nucleated cell counts. Profiling relied on immunoSEQ multiplex PCR, and the TCRdb table lists in-frame clones only, not all of them. The V and J calls and clone size were taken over from that table, and D and trimming were inferred from the DNA. The table shows over 150,000 clones, with under 95% occurring only once. This record comes from a study of blood T cell repertoires in COVID-19. CDR1 is MNHNS, CDR2 SASEGT, per germline. This CDR3 is built from 15 residues. V lost 3 bases and J 5 bases, leaving 16 bases between the germline ends.

The receptor was derived from a man in his fifties with acute or convalescent COVID-19. The V call is TRBV6-1, the J call TRBJ2-5, with a tentative D call TRBD2 (6 bases). The source material was peripheral blood. The CDR3 region is CASSEDPWRGETQYF. CDR3 nucleotide sequence: TGTGCCAGCAGTGAGGACCCGTGGAGGGGTGAGACCCAGTACTTC.